This record looks at one T cell receptor (beta chain) sequence and its context. Sequencing was performed with immunoSEQ multiplex PCR; in TCRdb, only in-frame clones are kept and a portion is missing. The sample has around 62,000 clones; 88% are singletons. The record originates from a study of blood T cell repertoires in COVID-19. During active infection, Seattle patients enrolled and were then monitored through disease. Trimming stripped 5 bases from V and 4 bases from J, with 18 bases between. CDR3 size: 15 residues. Germline-derived CDR1 and CDR2 are MNHEY and SVGAGI. The chain uses TRBV6-5 and TRBJ2-7; D is perhaps TRBD1 (6 bases). The sequenced sample was peripheral blood. This clonotype originated in a woman aged 60-75 years with COVID-19, enrolled during active disease. The CDR3 nucleotides read TGTGCCAGCAGTCGTTCTCGACAGGTTCTTTACGAGCAGTACTTC. Its translation is CASSRSRQVLYEQYF.